What follows are 18 T cell receptor beta chains derived from one specimen sequenced in a study of radiotherapy plus CTLA-4 blockade in lung cancer. Data came from immunoSEQ multiplex PCR; TCRdb stores just in-frame clones and leaves some out. The sample has approximately 38,000 clones; about 86% are singletons. The material was peripheral blood, obtained from a patient treated with radiotherapy plus ipilimumab. The receptors were gathered from a human donor with non-small cell lung cancer whose response to radiotherapy plus ipilimumab could not be evaluated.

The V gene is TRBV5-5, the J gene TRBJ1-2, with D maybe TRBD1 (5 bases). Germline CDR1 SGHKS, CDR2 YYEKEE (reference sequence). Trimming removed 4 bases at V and 4 bases at J, with 17 bases between. This CDR3 has 15 residues. The CDR3 bases are TGTGCCAGCAGCACCTCGGGGGGGGGTTCCTATGGCTACACCTTC. It translates to CASSTSGGGSYGYTF.

This chain uses TRBV5-1 with TRBJ2-5; 7 bases agree with TRBD1. Germline CDR1 SGHRS, CDR2 YFSETQ. V was pared by 1 base and J by 1 base, with 7 bases of the junction left unmatched. This CDR3 region has 16 residues. This CDR3 reads CASSLYRTGGQETQYF. The CDR3 DNA sequence: TGCGCCAGCAGCTTGTACAGGACAGGTGGCCAAGAGACCCAGTACTTC. The full variable domain, its missing parts supplied by reference TRBV5-1 and TRBJ2-5, is KAGVTQTPRYLIKTRGQQVTLSCSPISGHRSVSWYQQTPGQGLQFLFEYFSETQRNKGNFPGRFSGRQFSNSRSEMNVSTLELGDSALYLCASSLYRTGGQETQYFGPGTRLLVL.

The J gene is TRBJ2-7, the V gene TRBV28, with D possibly TRBD1 on 6 matching bases. Per the germline V gene, CDR1 is MDHEN and CDR2 is SYDVKM. The CDR3 totals 14 residues. V lost 10 bases, J lost 0 bases, and 16 bases lay in between. The CDR3 DNA reads as TGTGCCACCGAAAGACAGGCAACCTCCTACGAGCAGTACTTC. It encodes CATERQATSYEQYF.

The rearrangement uses TRBV7-2 and TRBJ2-5, with 10 nucleotides matching TRBD1. The CDR3 covers 15 residues. V lost 3 bases, J lost 4 bases, and 5 bases stayed unmatched. Germline-derived CDR1 and CDR2 are SGHTA and FQGNSA. CDR3 in amino acids: CASSFDRGLAETQYF. CDR3 nucleotides: TGTGCCAGCAGCTTTGACAGGGGGCTAGCAGAGACCCAGTACTTC. The variable domain in full, with the rest retrieved from reference TRBV7-2 and TRBJ2-5, is GAGVSQSPSNKVTEKGKDVELRCDPISGHTALYWYRQSLGQGLEFLIYFQGNSAPDKSGLPSDRFSAERTGGSVSTLTIQRTQQEDSAVYLCASSFDRGLAETQYFGPGTRLLVL.

V and J are TRBV4-1 and TRBJ2-7, with 7 nucleotides matching TRBD1. This CDR3 spans 18 amino acids. The J segment lost 3 bases and the V segment lost 0 bases, leaving 14 bases of the junction unmatched. Germline V gene lookup returns CDR1 MGHRA and CDR2 YSYEKL. The CDR3 spells CASSQDRGITGTVYEQYF. CDR3 nucleotides: TGCGCCAGCAGCCAAGATCGAGGGATCACCGGGACAGTCTACGAGCAGTACTTC.

The chain has TRBV10-2 and TRBJ1-4, with 8 bases fitting TRBD1. The J segment lost 8 bases and the V segment lost 8 bases, leaving 4 bases of the junction unmatched. Germline V gene lookup returns CDR1 WSHSY and CDR2 SAAADI. This CDR3 region has 12 residues. CDR3 residues: CASGQGVEKLFF. CDR3 bases: TGCGCCAGCGGACAGGGTGTGGAAAAACTGTTTTTT.

In this sample, this clone turned up once. V is TRBV4-1 and J is TRBJ2-1; 15 nucleotides match TRBD2. Germline loops: CDR1 MGHRA, CDR2 YSYEKL. V was pared by 3 bases and J by 6 bases, with 9 bases of the junction left unmatched. This CDR3 comprises 18 residues. The CDR3 DNA is TGCGCCAGCAGCCAGGACGGACTAGCGGGGGGGCCTCGCAATGAGCAGTTCTTC. This encodes CASSQDGLAGGPRNEQFF.

This clone showed up just a few times. The chain carries TRBV7-8 and TRBJ2-7; TRBD1 is a possible D gene (6 bases). V lost 5 bases and J 4 bases, leaving 15 bases between the germline ends. The germline V gene has CDR1 SGHVS and CDR2 FQNEAQ. CDR3 length equals 14 residues. Written as DNA, the CDR3 is TGTGCCAGCAGCACCCGCGGACAGTTTTACGAGCAGTACTTC. Translated: CASSTRGQFYEQYF.

The chain couples TRBV5-4 to TRBJ2-5; TRBD2 aligns across 8 bases. CDR1 is SGHNT, CDR2 YYREEE, per germline (reference sequence). V lost 3 bases to trimming and J lost 1 base; unmatched junction nucleotides: 5. The CDR3 consists of 15 residues. CDR3 in amino acids: CASSWGGLAQETQYF. DNA for the CDR3: TGTGCCAGCAGCTGGGGAGGACTAGCCCAAGAGACCCAGTACTTC. Full variable domain (missing parts from reference TRBV5-4 and TRBJ2-5): ETGVTQSPTHLIKTRGQQVTLRCSSQSGHNTVSWYQQALGQGPQFIFQYYREEENGRGNFPPRFSGLQFPNYSSELNVNALELDDSALYLCASSWGGLAQETQYFGPGTRLLVL.

The chain employs TRBV7-2 and TRBJ2-3; D perhaps matches TRBD1 (6 bases). Trimming shortened V by 5 bases and J by 6 bases, and 12 bases separated the two germline ends. The germline V gene has CDR1 SGHTA and CDR2 FQGNSA. The CDR3 contains 13 residues. The CDR3 bases are TGTGCCAGCAGCCAACACAGGGAGGATACGCAGTATTTT. Protein product: CASSQHREDTQYF. The full variable domain, its missing parts supplied by reference TRBV7-2 and TRBJ2-3, is GAGVSQSPSNKVTEKGKDVELRCDPISGHTALYWYRQSLGQGLEFLIYFQGNSAPDKSGLPSDRFSAERTGGSVSTLTIQRTQQEDSAVYLCASSQHREDTQYFGPGTRLTVL.

This chain links TRBV27 with TRBJ2-1; TRBD2 matches 7 bases. In germline, CDR1 is MNHEY, CDR2 SMNVEV (reference sequence). The CDR3 sequence is 14 residues long. With 5 bases clipped from V and 7 bases from J, the junction kept 8 bases outside the gene matches. The CDR3 loop is CASSPRASGNEQFF. CDR3 nucleotides: TGTGCCAGCAGTCCCAGGGCTAGCGGTAATGAGCAGTTCTTC.

The chain employs TRBV7-9 and TRBJ1-5, with 10 bases matching TRBD1. J lost 3 bases, V lost 1 base, and 3 bases had no gene match. This CDR3 has 16 residues. CDR1 and CDR2 (germline): SEHNR, FQNEAQ (reference sequence). The CDR3 sequence is CASSLGTGGFNQPQHF. The CDR3 region has the DNA TGTGCCAGCAGCTTAGGGACAGGGGGGTTCAATCAGCCCCAGCATTTT.

The chain couples TRBV7-9 to TRBJ1-3; the D gene is possibly TRBD1 (6 bases). The CDR3 sequence is 17 residues long. Trimming removed 8 bases at V and 0 bases at J, with 20 bases between. Germline values: CDR1 SEHNR, CDR2 FQNEAQ (reference sequence). This CDR3 is CASGDGGGLSSGNTIYF. For the CDR3, the DNA is TGTGCCAGCGGCGACGGCGGGGGCCTATCCTCTGGAAACACCATATATTTT. The whole variable domain, remainder taken from reference TRBV7-9 and TRBJ1-3, is DTGVSQNPRHKITKRGQNVTFRCDPISEHNRLYWYRQTLGQGPEFLTYFQNEAQLEKSRLLSDRFSAERPKGSFSTLEIQRTEQGDSAMYLCASGDGGGLSSGNTIYFGEGSWLTVV.

The chain couples TRBV19 to TRBJ2-3, with 10 bases that match TRBD2. The ends lost 7 bases at V and 2 bases at J; junction bases unmatched: 9. The germline CDR1 and CDR2 sequences are LNHDA and SQIVND (reference sequence). This CDR3 comprises 16 residues. The CDR3 is CASIQTSGSPTDTQYF. CDR3 DNA: TGTGCCAGTATTCAGACTAGCGGGTCTCCCACAGATACGCAGTATTTT.

This chain joins TRBV2 and TRBJ1-3, with D uncertain. The CDR3 runs to 15 residues. Per the germline V gene, CDR1 is SNHLY and CDR2 is FYNNEI. Trimming shortened V by 7 bases and J by 2 bases, and 15 bases separated the two germline ends. CDR3 protein: CASNGEADAGNTIYF. For the CDR3, the DNA is TGTGCCAGCAACGGGGAGGCCGACGCTGGAAACACCATATATTTT.

This chain joins TRBV27 and TRBJ2-2; 8 nucleotides line up with TRBD2. The CDR3 loop spans 16 amino acids. The germline CDR1 and CDR2 sequences are MNHEY and SMNVEV (reference sequence). V dropped 3 bases and J dropped 4; count of bases not matched to a gene: 7. The CDR3 coding sequence is TGTGCCAGCAGTTTCATAAGCGGGAGTATCACCGGGGAGCTGTTTTTT. Encoded protein: CASSFISGSITGELFF.

The chain carries TRBV10-1 and TRBJ1-1; 7 bases are a match to TRBD1. Germline V gene sequence: CDR1 WNHNN, CDR2 SYGVQD (reference sequence). Losses at the gene ends were 5 bases for V and 0 bases for J; bases not matched to a gene: 3. This CDR3 contains 14 residues. The CDR3 protein is CASSRQGLNTEAFF. As DNA, the CDR3 is TGCGCCAGCAGTCGACAGGGTTTGAACACTGAAGCTTTCTTT.

CDR3 nucleotide sequence: TGTGCCAGCAGCCTGACAGTTTTCACCGGGGAGCTGTTTTTT. It is translated as CASSLTVFTGELFF. The chain carries TRBV5-5 and TRBJ2-2, with D possibly TRBD1 on 5 matching bases. From germline, CDR1 is SGHKS and CDR2 YYEKEE (reference sequence). The ends were cut back, 4 bases at V and 4 bases at J, with 11 bases in the middle. CDR3 length: 14 residues.